This T cell receptor (beta chain) is drawn from a study of blood T cell repertoires in COVID-19 (dated by TCRdb to about 2020). About the study as a whole: Collaborator samples came from the United States, Italy and Spain and covered acute and convalescent phases of COVID-19. The prospective study material was composed of cDNA or gDNA derived from T cells, B-cell-depleted T cells, or PBMCs. Deeply sampled blood TCRbeta repertoires from subjects exposed to, actively infected with, or recovered from COVID-19 were included in the dataset. The repertoires were made available in a free public database intended to serve as a resource for research on the immune response to SARS-CoV-2. The samples were drawn from the first 160 participants of the ongoing ImmuneRACE study and from 1,200 or so subjects provided by 6 global collaborators. Nearly every sample came with metadata listing a de-identified subject ID, COVID-19 status, age in years and sex. Where HLA class I and class II types were available, the types were taken from metadata supplied by the sample provider, not from assay-based typing.

The collaborating institutions used their own protocols to collect whole blood in K2EDTA tubes. For TCRbeta analysis, collaborators shipped samples as frozen whole blood, isolated PBMCs, or DNA extracted from either of those sample types. Turning to this clone: Its antigen specificity is not known. No quality values exist for individual bases; no much larger clone is one base distant.

Points the paper makes about the study in general: The quantity of clinical and demographic metadata differed by source and by participant and was supplied without curation.

The immunoSEQ Assay, a bias-controlled multiplex PCR, was used to amplify TCRbeta CDR3 regions from genomic DNA. As for the original processing: The number of nucleated cells in each sample was estimated by amplification of reference gene primers within the assay. Sequence reads were collapsed and filtered to measure the absolute abundance of every unique TCRbeta CDR3 rearrangement. For each sample, productive Simpson clonality was calculated by taking the square root of Simpson's diversity index across productive rearrangements. TCRdb took over this immuneACCESS table, retaining in-frame rearrangements with V and J assigned. Such tables are incomplete; in checked studies, under half of the missing clones stem from an unresolved V gene, and the remainder is unexplained. V, J and clone size derive from that table, while D and trimming were established from the DNA sequence. A total of approximately 73,000 clones appear in this sample, about four fifths of them only once. Roughly 0.83% of the sample rests with the top ten.

This clonotype was obtained from a woman aged 70 to 79 with acute or convalescent COVID-19. Sequenced material: peripheral blood.

The CDR3 sequence is CASSLEGYSYEQYF. The nucleotide sequence is given as TGTGCCAGCAGCTTAGAGGGGTACTCCTACGAGCAGTACTTC. Recombination linked TRBV7-9 to TRBJ2-7; TRBD1 is a weak D gene call, 5 bases matching. Cut back by 1 base and 0 bases, the V and J ends lie 7 bases apart. From a lookup of the germline V gene (reference sequence), CDR1 and CDR2 are SEHNR and FQNEAQ. The CDR3 runs 14 residues from the cysteine to the phenylalanine. This entry keeps only the CDR3 DNA: 42 bases, framed from base 1.